These 6 T cell receptor beta chains were sequenced from one sample in a study of beta chain features in type 1 diabetes. Expressed TCRB transcripts were sequenced after all isolated RNA was converted to cDNA. This table comes from immunoSEQ multiplex PCR, and its TCRdb copy is limited to in-frame clones, with some not included. The profile shows over 150,000 clones, 8.1% of them singletons. What was sequenced was central memory CD4+ T cells from blood. The receptors stem from a man younger than 35 in good health.

There are a few counts of this clone. This chain connects TRBV2 to TRBJ1-2; perhaps TRBD1 as D (5 bases). The CDR3 is 14 amino acids. CDR1 is SNHLY and CDR2 is FYNNEI in the germline V gene. Trimming removed 6 bases from V and 3 bases from J, with 14 bases in between. The CDR3 is CASSSGGGDYGYTF. In DNA form, the CDR3 reads TGTGCCAGCAGCTCCGGCGGGGGAGACTATGGCTACACCTTC.

This clone has just a few counts. The chain carries TRBV27 and TRBJ1-4; D remains ambiguous. Trimming pared 3 bases from V and 4 bases from J, leaving 6 bases between. The V gene's germline CDR1 is MNHEY and CDR2 SMNVEV (reference sequence). This CDR3 region has 13 residues. Here the CDR3 reads CASSFRSNEKLFF. The CDR3 DNA sequence: TGTGCCAGCAGTTTTCGGAGTAATGAAAAACTGTTTTTT. Full variable domain (rest looked up from reference TRBV27 and TRBJ1-4): EAQVTQNPRYLITVTGKKLTVTCSQNMNHEYMSWYRQDPGLGLRQIYYSMNVEVTDKGDVPEGYKVSRKEKRNFPLILESPSPNQTSLYFCASSFRSNEKLFFGSGTQLSVL.

The rearrangement uses TRBV7-2 and TRBJ1-1, with a tentative D call TRBD1 (6 bases). Looked up from germline, CDR1 is SGHTA and CDR2 is FQGNSA. Trimming removed 5 bases from V and 4 bases from J, with 14 bases in between. The CDR3 is 14 residues long. The CDR3 DNA follows: TGTGCCAGCAGCCTGGGGGCCCGGGGCACTGAAGCTTTCTTT. Its protein is CASSLGARGTEAFF.

The DNA of the CDR3 is TGTGCCAGTAGTGGGGGTTGGACAGGGAGCACAGATACGCAGTATTTT. It is translated as CASSGGWTGSTDTQYF. The chain has TRBV19 and TRBJ2-3; 8 nucleotides line up with TRBD1. The CDR3 consists of 16 residues. In germline, CDR1 is LNHDA, CDR2 SQIVND (reference sequence). With 5 bases clipped from V and 0 bases from J, the junction kept 7 bases outside the gene matches.

This clone has a handful of counts. The chain carries TRBV7-3 and TRBJ1-2; D unresolved. The germline CDR1 and CDR2 sequences are SGHTA and FQGTGA. V lost 3 bases and J lost 1, with 12 bases in between. The CDR3 is 15 residues long. This CDR3 reads CASSFGRGSNYGYTF. CDR3 DNA: TGTGCCAGCAGCTTTGGTCGCGGCAGTAACTATGGCTACACCTTC.

This clone appeared a few times. The chain couples TRBV7-8 to TRBJ1-2; TRBD1 matches at 7 bases. Germline CDR1 and CDR2: SGHVS and FQNEAQ. Trimming at V came to 5 bases and at J to 1 base, leaving 4 bases not matched to a gene. There are 14 residues in the CDR3. The CDR3 DNA reads as TGTGCCAGCAGCGCCGGGACAGTTAACTATGGCTACACCTTC. It specifies CASSAGTVNYGYTF.